The 30 T cell receptor beta chains listed next were all sequenced from one sample in a study of T cell repertoires in cytomegalovirus infection. MiXCR, applied by TCRdb to the reads, yields one record per CDR3 protein. The sample carries about 300,000 distinct CDR3 sequences, about 8.8% recorded once. Sequencing input: PBMCs. All receptors come from a human donor in good health (CMV status not recorded). Some clones in this sample may be carry-over from other donors' samples.

In its sample, this clonotype was seen many times. The genes are TRBV28 and TRBJ1-5; D possibly corresponds to TRBD1 (5 bases). V was shortened by 2 bases and J by 5 bases, with 16 bases between the two germline ends. Looked up from germline, CDR1 is MDHEN and CDR2 is SYDVKM. The length of the CDR3 is 16 residues. The CDR3 here is CASSLMQGGVYQPQHF. The CDR3 nucleotides read TGTGCCAGCAGTTTAATGCAGGGTGGGGTGTATCAGCCCCAGCATTTT.

V usage is TRBV12-3 or TRBV12-4 and J usage is TRBJ1-1; TRBD1 agrees at 7 bases. CDR3 length: 12 residues. V shed 6 bases, J shed 7 bases, and the junction held 5 bases outside the gene matches. DNA of the CDR3: TGTGCCAGCAGAAGGGACAGACGTGAAGCTTTCTTT. Protein sequence: CASRRDRREAFF.

The chain carries TRBV13 and TRBJ2-1, with D perhaps matching TRBD1 (6 bases). The ends were cut back, 7 bases at V and 0 bases at J, with 16 bases in the middle. Germline V lookup: CDR1 PRHDT, CDR2 FYEKMQ (reference sequence). This CDR3 is built from 16 residues. The CDR3 sequence is CASNEQGRRSYNEQFF. CDR3 bases: TGTGCCAGCAACGAACAGGGAAGGCGCTCCTACAATGAGCAGTTCTTC.

The sample holds many counts of this clonotype. The chain employs TRBV7-2 and TRBJ2-3, with D perhaps TRBD2 (5 bases). V lost 1 base and J 10 bases, leaving 18 bases between the germline ends. Germline lookup yields CDR1 SGHTA and CDR2 FQGNSA. The CDR3 has 15 residues. The CDR3 region is CASSLEGAVVPSQYF. The CDR3 nucleotides are TGTGCCAGCAGCTTAGAGGGAGCGGTAGTCCCCTCGCAGTATTTT.

This clonotype was seen many times. The chain links TRBV25-1 to TRBJ2-7; the D is unclear. CDR3 length: 14 residues. Germline CDR1 reads MGHDK; CDR2 reads SYGVNS. The V gene lost 3 bases and the J gene lost 0 bases, with 9 bases spanning the gap. In nucleotides, the CDR3 is TGTGCCAGCAGTGACTTGGGCTCCTCCTACGAGCAGTACTTC. As protein: CASSDLGSSYEQYF.

This clonotype has ten or more counts. V is TRBV7-2 and J is TRBJ1-2; D possibly corresponds to TRBD1 (5 bases). CDR1 and CDR2 (germline): SGHTA, FQGNSA. With 3 bases removed from V and 8 bases from J, the gap between germline ends came to 7 bases. CDR3 size: 11 residues. CDR3 in amino acids: CASSFRGGYTF. The CDR3 DNA sequence: TGTGCCAGCAGCTTTCGGGGCGGCTACACCTTC.

V and J are TRBV28 and TRBJ1-5; D not certain. V shed 3 bases and J shed 6 bases, with 18 bases lying between them. In germline, CDR1 is MDHEN, CDR2 SYDVKM. The CDR3 is 16 amino acids. The CDR3 DNA is TGTGCCAGCAGTTTTTCCTCAAGGGCCGGAGGTCAGCCCCAGCATTTT. Translation: CASSFSSRAGGQPQHF.

The V gene is TRBV12-3 or TRBV12-4, the J gene TRBJ2-6; D is possibly TRBD2 (5 bases). CDR3 length: 17 amino acids. With 3 bases removed from V and 4 bases from J, the gap between germline ends came to 16 bases. The CDR3 reads CASSFIRTTGGANVLTF. The CDR3 DNA follows: TGTGCCAGCAGTTTTATCAGAACCACGGGGGGGGCCAACGTCCTGACTTTC.

This rearrangement joins TRBV2 to TRBJ1-1; D unclear. Germline V lookup: CDR1 SNHLY, CDR2 FYNNEI. With 1 base removed from V and 1 base from J, the gap between germline ends came to 4 bases. The CDR3 runs to 13 residues. The CDR3: CASSEEGNTEAFF. For the CDR3, the DNA is TGTGCCAGCAGTGAAGAAGGGAACACTGAAGCTTTCTTT.

This clonotype was seen many times. The chain is built from TRBV6-5 and TRBJ1-1; no clear D gene. The CDR3 totals 14 residues. Germline V gene data show CDR1 as MNHEY and CDR2 as SVGAGI. Deletions cut 5 bases from V and 1 base from J, with 11 bases between. The CDR3 DNA is TGTGCCAGCAGTACAGACCGAAGGAACACTGAAGCTTTCTTT. It codes for CASSTDRRNTEAFF.

This clonotype was seen repeatedly, ten times or more. The CDR3 DNA reads TGTGCCAGCAGCGGGAGGGACAGCCTTAATGAAAAACTGTTTTTT. This codes for CASSGRDSLNEKLFF. V and J are TRBV5-8 and TRBJ1-4, with 7 bases identical to TRBD1. CDR3 size: 15 residues. Germline V gene lookup returns CDR1 SGHTS and CDR2 YDEGEE. Losses at the gene ends were 4 bases for V and 4 bases for J; bases not matched to a gene: 7. Complete variable domain (other parts from reference TRBV5-8 and TRBJ1-4): EAGVTQSPTHLIKTRGQQATLRCSPISGHTSVYWYQQALGLGLQFLLWYDEGEERNRGNFPPRFSGRQFPNYSSELNVNALELEDSALYLCASSGRDSLNEKLFFGSGTQLSVL.

A remark on this clonotype: One end of the junction is discordant with germline, which a read error may explain. The rearrangement joins TRBV28 to TRBJ1-5, with D perhaps TRBD1 (6 bases). CDR3 length: 15 residues. Looked up from germline, CDR1 is MDHEN and CDR2 is SYDVKM. As DNA, the CDR3 is TGTACCAGCAGCTCTCCCACAGGGTGGGGTCAGCCCCAGCATTTT. Translated, it gives CTSSSPTGWGQPQHF.

This clonotype appeared many times. This sequence joins TRBV7-8 and TRBJ2-3; 8 nucleotides align to TRBD1. Germline lookup yields CDR1 SGHVS and CDR2 FQNEAQ. Losses at the gene ends were 4 bases for V and 2 bases for J; bases not matched to a gene: 17. CDR3 length: 19 residues. CDR3 amino acids: CASSSDPQPQGVNTDTQYF. The CDR3 DNA reads TGTGCCAGCAGCTCCGACCCGCAGCCACAGGGGGTTAACACAGATACGCAGTATTTT.

This clonotype was seen ten or more times. The rearrangement links TRBV24-1 to TRBJ2-1, with 10 nucleotides matching TRBD2. V was pared by 12 bases and J by 2 bases, with 3 bases of the junction left unmatched. CDR1 and CDR2 from the germline V gene are KGHDR and SFDVKD. This CDR3 has 13 amino acids. The CDR3 reads CAVSGGAYNEQFF. Written as DNA, the CDR3 is TGTGCCGTCAGCGGGGGGGCCTACAATGAGCAGTTCTTC.

This clonotype occurred many times. This chain joins TRBV6-2 or TRBV6-3 and TRBJ2-1; 7 bases fit TRBD1. The trim removed 0 bases at V and 7 bases at J, leaving 6 bases unmatched. CDR1 and CDR2 from the germline V gene are MNHEY and SVGEGT. The CDR3 length is 15 residues. Written as DNA, the CDR3 is TGTGCCAGCAGTTACTCGAAGGCAGGGGGAAATGAGCAGTTCTTC. Protein sequence: CASSYSKAGGNEQFF.

This clonotype was counted at least ten times. V gene TRBV5-1 combines with J gene TRBJ2-3; 8 bases map to TRBD1. The germline gives CDR1 SGHRS, CDR2 YFSETQ. The CDR3 spans 15 residues. The ends lost 0 bases at V and 9 bases at J; junction bases unmatched: 9. The DNA of the CDR3 is TGCGCCAGCAGCTTGGGACAGGGGCCACACACGACGCAGTATTTT. Translated, it gives CASSLGQGPHTTQYF.

This clonotype was found many times. V is TRBV6-1 and J is TRBJ2-1, with 10 bases that match TRBD1. Germline CDR1 and CDR2: MNHNS and SASEGT. CDR3 size: 15 residues. The ends lost 3 bases at V and 2 bases at J; junction bases unmatched: 1. CDR3 nucleotide sequence: TGTGCCAGCAGTGATGGACAGGGGGCCTACAATGAGCAGTTCTTC. Translating it yields CASSDGQGAYNEQFF.

This clonotype occurred many times. The chain recombines TRBV12-5 with TRBJ1-5, with D possibly TRBD1 on 5 matching bases. V dropped 6 bases and J dropped 1 base, with 25 bases sitting between them. Germline values: CDR1 LGHNT, CDR2 FRNRAP. The CDR3 loop spans 19 amino acids. Here the CDR3 DNA reads TGTGCTAGTGGGTTTATCTTGCAGGGAGGGCCTTTGAGCAATCAGCCCCAGCATTTT. Translation: CASGFILQGGPLSNQPQHF.

The table lists this clonotype with many counts. The V and J genes are TRBV6-2 or TRBV6-3 and TRBJ2-1; 9 nucleotides match TRBD2. V dropped 0 bases and J dropped 9; count of bases not matched to a gene: 12. The germline gives CDR1 MNHEY, CDR2 SVGEGT. The CDR3 contains 17 residues. CDR3 residues: CASSYSRWGSGGLEQFF. For the CDR3, the DNA is TGTGCCAGCAGTTACTCGCGGTGGGGTAGCGGGGGACTTGAGCAGTTCTTC.

There are many counts of this clonotype. The V gene is TRBV7-2, the J gene TRBJ2-3, with D perhaps matching TRBD1 or TRBD2 (6 bases each). The CDR3 consists of 14 residues. Germline CDR1 reads SGHTA; CDR2 reads FQGNSA. Trimming shortened V by 1 base and J by 5 bases, and 10 bases separated the two germline ends. This chain's CDR3 is CASSLGGAVDTQYF. Here the CDR3 DNA reads TGTGCCAGCAGCTTAGGGGGGGCCGTAGATACGCAGTATTTT.

The gene calls are TRBV14 and TRBJ2-7, with 8 bases matching TRBD1. The CDR3 spans 15 residues. Germline loops: CDR1 SGHDN, CDR2 FVKESK. The J segment lost 4 bases and the V segment lost 2 bases, leaving 7 bases of the junction unmatched. In DNA form, the CDR3 reads TGTGCCAGCAGCCAATTTGGACAGGGTGAATACGAGCAGTACTTC. It translates to CASSQFGQGEYEQYF.

This clonotype showed up many times. In DNA, the CDR3 is TGTGCCAGCTGCCAGTCGGACAGGGGGCGCGGGAAGCCCCAGCATTTT. It is translated as CASCQSDRGRGKPQHF. This chain links TRBV2 with TRBJ1-5, with TRBD1 matching 11 bases. J gave up 8 bases and V 8 bases, and 14 bases lay outside the gene matches. CDR3 length: 16 residues. Germline V lookup: CDR1 SNHLY, CDR2 FYNNEI.

This clonotype was seen ten or more times. The genes are TRBV28 and TRBJ2-7, with D possibly TRBD2 on 7 matching bases. Trimming stripped 4 bases from V and 7 bases from J, with 14 bases between. The CDR3 loop spans 13 amino acids. Germline CDR1 and CDR2: MDHEN and SYDVKM. Here the CDR3 reads CASSSAGAREQYV. The CDR3 DNA reads as TGTGCCAGCAGTTCGGCGGGGGCGAGAGAGCAGTACGTC.

This clonotype was counted many times. The gene calls are TRBV28 and TRBJ1-5; 7 nucleotides match TRBD1. With V trimmed by 3 bases and J by 4 bases, 6 bases remained unmatched. Per germline, CDR1 MDHEN and CDR2 SYDVKM. The CDR3 is made up of 15 amino acids. CDR3: CASSFVSRGNQPQHF. The CDR3 DNA sequence: TGTGCCAGCAGTTTCGTGTCCAGGGGGAATCAGCCCCAGCATTTT.

This clonotype was recorded a few times. This chain links TRBV29-1 with TRBJ1-4; 7 nucleotides agree with TRBD1. Germline V gene sequence: CDR1 SQVTM, CDR2 ANQGSEA. The J segment lost 8 bases and the V segment lost 7 bases, leaving 10 bases of the junction unmatched. The CDR3 sequence is 13 residues long. The CDR3 here is CSARRQGGEKLFF. CDR3 DNA sequence: TGCAGCGCCCGTCGACAGGGCGGAGAAAAACTGTTTTTT.

The sample holds many counts of this clonotype. The V gene is TRBV6-5, the J gene TRBJ2-7, with TRBD1 identical over 8 bases. V was clipped by 6 bases and J by 3 bases; unmatched bases: 1. Germline V gene lookup returns CDR1 MNHEY and CDR2 SVGAGI. The length of the CDR3 is 12 residues. The CDR3 loop reads CASRDRGYEQYF. CDR3 DNA sequence: TGTGCCAGCAGAGACAGGGGCTACGAGCAGTACTTC.

This clonotype occurred many times. The J gene is TRBJ2-5, the V gene TRBV20-1; D remains unclear. Germline V gene data show CDR1 as DFQATT and CDR2 as SNEGSKA (reference sequence). Trimming removed 4 bases from V and 5 bases from J, with 14 bases in between. This CDR3 is 13 amino acids long. The CDR3: CSAKIQFEETQYF. The CDR3 coding sequence is TGCAGTGCTAAGATCCAGTTTGAGGAGACCCAGTACTTC.

This clonotype was recorded many times. V usage is TRBV7-2 and J usage is TRBJ1-3, with D unresolved. V was trimmed by 2 bases and J by 4 bases, leaving 9 bases between them. Germline values: CDR1 SGHTA, CDR2 FQGNSA. CDR3 size: 14 residues. The CDR3, as DNA: TGTGCCAGCAGCTTAATCAGCCCAGGAAACACCATATATTTT. Residues: CASSLISPGNTIYF.

This clonotype came up many times. This CDR3 reads CSATDRGLNQPQHF. Written as DNA, the CDR3 is TGCAGTGCTACGGACCGAGGACTCAATCAGCCCCAGCATTTT. The chain uses TRBV20-1 and TRBJ1-5, with unresolved D. V lost 4 bases, J lost 3 bases, and 13 bases lay in between. The CDR3 runs to 14 residues. Germline values: CDR1 DFQATT, CDR2 SNEGSKA (reference sequence).

This clonotype was detected many times. The chain couples TRBV7-6 to TRBJ2-3, with TRBD1 matching over 7 bases. Losses at the gene ends were 5 bases for V and 1 base for J; bases not matched to a gene: 6. The CDR3 spans 15 residues. Germline V gene sequence: CDR1 SGHVS, CDR2 FNYEAQ. The DNA of the CDR3 is TGTGCCAGCAGCCCAACAGGGGCCCGCACAGATACGCAGTATTTT. As protein: CASSPTGARTDTQYF.